The 21 T cell receptor beta chains in this list originate from one sample, sequenced in a study of CD8+CD57+ T cells in acquired aplastic anemia. The study profiled TCR beta VDJ and CDR3 using genomic DNA as template. TCRdb independently ran MiXCR on the reads; one entry per CDR3 protein. This table holds about 120,000 distinct CDR3 sequences, about 43% found once. Flow cytometry had shown expanded CD8+CD57+ cells in the patients chosen for sequencing. The sample consisted of sorted CD4+, CD8+, or CD8+CD57+ T cells (not recorded which) from PBMCs. The receptors were sampled from a human donor with aplastic anemia.

Ten or more counts support this clonotype. J is TRBJ1-1 and V is TRBV5-6; tentatively, D is TRBD1 (6 bases). Germline CDR1 reads SGHDT; CDR2 reads YYEEEE. The CDR3 sequence is 16 residues long. Trimming stripped 3 bases from V and 6 bases from J, with 21 bases between. CDR3 loop: CASSSVGGAGDAEAFF. Here the CDR3 DNA reads TGTGCCAGCAGCTCCGTAGGGGGGGCGGGTGACGCTGAAGCTTTCTTT. The full variable domain, in which reference TRBV5-6 and TRBJ1-1 provide the parts outside the CDR3, is DAGVTQSPTHLIKTRGQQVTLRCSPKSGHDTVSWYQQALGQGPQFIFQYYEEEERQRGNFPDRFSGHQFPNYSSELNVNALLLGDSALYLCASSSVGGAGDAEAFFGQGTRLTVV.

This clonotype was observed a single time. A much larger clone differs from this one at a single base, so this may be a read error. V is TRBV4-1 and J is TRBJ1-2; unclear D gene. Germline CDR1 MGHRA, CDR2 YSYEKL. CDR3 length: 17 amino acids. The V and J ends lost 5 bases and 2 bases respectively, with 21 bases between them. The CDR3 here is CASSSMSTQRENYGYTF. The CDR3 DNA reads as TGCGCCAGCAGCTCTATGAGCACCCAGCGAGAAAACTATGGCTACACCTTC.

This chain links TRBV7-9 with TRBJ2-7; 9 bases line up with TRBD1. This CDR3 spans 15 amino acids. Germline V gene lookup returns CDR1 SEHNR and CDR2 FQNEAQ (reference sequence). Germline trimming cut 5 bases from V and 0 bases from J; bases unmatched to any gene: 5. The CDR3 region is CASSRQGGSSYEQYV. In nucleotides, the CDR3 is TGTGCCAGCAGCCGACAGGGGGGATCCTCCTACGAGCAGTACGTC.

This clonotype was seen ten or more times. The genes are TRBV29-1 and TRBJ1-3; D is unclear. The CDR3 is made up of 14 amino acids. Germline CDR1 SQVTM, CDR2 ANQGSEA. V lost 5 bases and J lost 4, with 15 bases in between. CDR3 sequence reads: CSVTLSPGGNTIYF. CDR3 coding DNA: TGCAGCGTTACCTTATCTCCCGGGGGAAACACCATATATTTT.

In this sample, this clonotype turned up many times. The chain uses TRBV7-2 and TRBJ2-7, with D possibly matching TRBD2 (6 bases). Germline V gene data show CDR1 as SGHTA and CDR2 as FQGNSA. The CDR3 is made up of 12 amino acids. Trimming pared 5 bases from V and 7 bases from J, leaving 12 bases between. For the CDR3, the DNA is TGTGCCAGCAGCCCCCTAGGAGGGGAGCAGTACTTC. It translates to CASSPLGGEQYF. The variable domain in full, with the rest retrieved from reference TRBV7-2 and TRBJ2-7, is GAGVSQSPSNKVTEKGKDVELRCDPISGHTALYWYRQSLGQGLEFLIYFQGNSAPDKSGLPSDRFSAERTGGSVSTLTIQRTQQEDSAVYLCASSPLGGEQYFGPGTRLTVT.

In its sample, this clonotype was seen many times. The chain recombines TRBV11-1 with TRBJ1-2; TRBD1 matches 7 bases. The J segment lost 2 bases and the V segment lost 1 base, leaving 13 bases of the junction unmatched. Germline-derived CDR1 and CDR2 are SGHAT and FQDESV (reference sequence). The CDR3 has 18 amino acids. CDR3 sequence reads: CASSLVGDRAIGNYGYTF. In DNA, the CDR3 is TGTGCCAGCAGCTTAGTAGGTGACAGGGCTATTGGGAACTATGGCTACACCTTC. Variable domain in full (rest from reference TRBV11-1 and TRBJ1-2): EAEVAQSPRYKITEKSQAVAFWCDPISGHATLYWYRQILGQGPELLVQFQDESVVDDSQLPKDRFSAERLKGVDSTLKIQPAELGDSAMYLCASSLVGDRAIGNYGYTFGSGTRLTVV.

The table lists this clonotype with a few counts. The junction departs from germline at one end; a sequencing error may be responsible. The V call is TRBV4-3, the J call TRBJ2-4; 7 positions match TRBD1. Germline V lookup: CDR1 LGHNA, CDR2 YSLEER. The CDR3 has 16 amino acids. CDR3 in amino acids: CASSQDTTGVKTIQYF. As DNA, the CDR3 is TGCGCCAGCAGCCAAGATACTACAGGGGTAAAAACCATTCAGTACTTC.

Many counts were recorded for this clonotype. The chain is built from TRBV5-5 and TRBJ2-2; 7 bases line up with TRBD1. CDR1 and CDR2 (germline): SGHKS, YYEKEE (reference sequence). V lost 3 bases to trimming and J lost 2 bases; unmatched junction nucleotides: 7. The CDR3 has 16 residues. The CDR3 is CASSSRDSLNTGELFF. CDR3 in DNA: TGTGCCAGCAGCTCCCGGGACAGCCTAAACACCGGGGAGCTGTTTTTT.

Many counts were recorded for this clonotype. This sequence joins TRBV14 and TRBJ1-1; no clear D. The CDR3 sequence is 12 residues long. Germline CDR1 is SGHDN and CDR2 is FVKESK. V lost 6 bases and J lost 0, with 5 bases in between. The CDR3 DNA reads TGTGCCAGCAGTTTGATGAACACTGAAGCTTTCTTT. Its protein product is CASSLMNTEAFF.

This clonotype was seen repeatedly, ten times or more. This chain uses TRBV7-8 with TRBJ2-1, with 8 bases that match TRBD2. This CDR3 is built from 14 residues. Germline V gives CDR1 SGHVS, CDR2 FQNEAQ. V shed 4 bases, J shed 10 bases, and the junction held 9 bases outside the gene matches. The CDR3 DNA is TGTGCCAGCAGCTCTACGGGGGGGGCCAAGGAGCAGTTCTTC. This codes for CASSSTGGAKEQFF.

For this clonotype: The junction differs from germline at one of its ends, possibly a read error. The chain carries TRBV28 and TRBJ2-7, with 10 nucleotides matching TRBD1. Per the germline V gene, CDR1 is MDHEN and CDR2 is SYDVKM. The CDR3 sequence is 15 residues long. CDR3 bases: TGTGCCTGCAGTTTAAGGACAGGGGGATTCCACGAGCAGTACTTC. The encoded protein is CACSLRTGGFHEQYF.

Ten or more counts support this clonotype. This rearrangement joins TRBV14 to TRBJ1-3; possibly TRBD1 for D (6 bases). The germline V and J ends were trimmed by 1 base and 0 bases, with 16 bases remaining between them. Looked up from germline, CDR1 is SGHDN and CDR2 is FVKESK. The CDR3 spans 18 residues. The CDR3 DNA follows: TGTGCCAGCAGCCAAGTGGGGGGGCGCGGAAGCTCTGGAAACACCATATATTTT. Amino acid sequence: CASSQVGGRGSSGNTIYF. Using reference TRBV14 and TRBJ1-3 for the parts outside the CDR3, the full variable domain is EAGVTQFPSHSVIEKGQTVTLRCDPISGHDNLYWYRRVMGKEIKFLLHFVKESKQDESGMPNNRFLAERTGGTYSTLKVQPAELEDSGVYFCASSQVGGRGSSGNTIYFGEGSWLTVV.

Note on this clonotype: Given a much more abundant clone one base away, this may be a read error. Here the CDR3 reads CASSQVAFTAPPKTQYF. The CDR3 region has the DNA TGTGCCAGCAGCCAAGTCGCGTTCACGGCTCCCCCGAAGACCCAGTACTTC. V is TRBV4-2 and J is TRBJ2-5, with D unclear. Looked up from germline, CDR1 is LGHNA and CDR2 is YNFKEQ. The CDR3 has 17 residues. Trimming took 1 base from V and 6 from J, leaving 21 bases between them.

This clonotype was counted ten times or more. The genes are TRBV3-1 and TRBJ1-2; D not resolved. The germline V and J ends were trimmed by 1 base and 7 bases, with 4 bases remaining between them. Germline V CDR1 and CDR2: LGHDT, YNNKEL (reference sequence). This CDR3 is built from 11 residues. The CDR3 spells CASSQGGGYTF. Here the CDR3 DNA reads TGTGCCAGCAGCCAAGGAGGTGGCTACACCTTC.

There are many counts of this clonotype. The chain employs TRBV19 and TRBJ1-4; tentative D call: TRBD1 (6 bases). Germline assignment: CDR1 LNHDA and CDR2 SQIVND (reference sequence). Between the trimmed V and J ends, which lost 6 bases and 0 bases, there was a span of 11 bases. This CDR3 region has 15 residues. As DNA, the CDR3 is TGTGCCAGTAGGGACAGAAAAGCAACTAATGAAAAACTGTTTTTT. This encodes CASRDRKATNEKLFF. Using reference TRBV19 and TRBJ1-4 for the parts outside the CDR3, the full variable domain is DGGITQSPKYLFRKEGQNVTLSCEQNLNHDAMYWYRQDPGQGLRLIYYSQIVNDFQKGDIAEGYSVSREKKESFPLTVTSAQKNPTAFYLCASRDRKATNEKLFFGSGTQLSVL.

The sample holds many counts of this clonotype. The chain has TRBV20-1 and TRBJ1-5; 7 nucleotides align to TRBD1. The CDR3 is 16 residues long. The V segment lost 5 bases and the J segment 3 bases; nucleotides outside the gene matches: 13. Germline V gene sequence: CDR1 DFQATT, CDR2 SNEGSKA (reference sequence). CDR3 region: CSAHLQGTAPNQPQHF. CDR3 coding DNA: TGCAGTGCTCACCTACAGGGGACTGCGCCCAATCAGCCCCAGCATTTT.

This clonotype was seen many times. The CDR3 coding sequence is TGCAGTGCTGCCCAGGGTAGCACCGGGGAGCTGTTTTTT. Translation gives CSAAQGSTGELFF. This chain links TRBV20-1 with TRBJ2-2, with D perhaps matching TRBD1 (5 bases). CDR3 length equals 13 residues. Germline V lookup: CDR1 DFQATT, CDR2 SNEGSKA (reference sequence). V was cut by 5 bases and J by 4 bases, with 11 bases left in between.

This clonotype was seen repeatedly, ten times or more. The chain uses TRBV4-1 and TRBJ2-3; D possibly corresponds to TRBD1 (6 bases). V was pared by 2 bases and J by 6 bases, with 12 bases between. The V gene's germline CDR1 is MGHRA and CDR2 YSYEKL. The CDR3 is made up of 14 amino acids. The CDR3 region is CASSQPPRGDTQYF. The DNA for the CDR3 is TGCGCCAGCAGCCAACCTCCGAGGGGGGATACGCAGTATTTT.

On this clonotype: The junction departs from the called germline gene at one end, perhaps through a read error. J is TRBJ1-3 and V is TRBV25-1, with no clear D. The CDR3 length is 14 residues. CDR1 MGHDK and CDR2 SYGVNS come from the germline V gene. The CDR3 region has the DNA TGTGCCAGCAGTGAATTGGGCCCTGGAAGCACCATATATTTT. It specifies CASSELGPGSTIYF. Complete variable domain (other parts from reference TRBV25-1 and TRBJ1-3): EADIYQTPRYLVIGTGKKITLECSQTMGHDKMYWYQQDPGMELHLIHYSYGVNSTEKGDLSSESTVSRIRTEHFPLTLESARPSHTSQYLCASSELGPGSTIYFGEGSWLTVV.

The chain recombines TRBV19 with TRBJ2-7; TRBD1 matches at 9 bases. Losses at the gene ends were 2 bases for V and 6 bases for J; bases not matched to a gene: 5. CDR3 length equals 14 residues. Germline V gene data show CDR1 as LNHDA and CDR2 as SQIVND (reference sequence). CDR3 sequence (DNA): TGTGCCAGTAGTATAAGGGGACAGGGCGTCGAGCAGTACTTC. Translated: CASSIRGQGVEQYF.

With regard to this clonotype: No conserved phenylalanine or tryptophan ends this CDR3, so it is likely a read error. V gene TRBV5-1 combines with J gene TRBJ2-1; 9 nucleotides align to TRBD1. Unmatched junction bases numbered 9, after V lost 4 bases and J lost 1 base. The CDR3 loop spans 17 amino acids. The germline gives CDR1 SGHRS, CDR2 YFSETQ. Written as DNA, the CDR3 is TGCGCCAGCAGCATGGGGACAGGGAGGCAATCCTACAATGAGCAGTTCCTC. The encoded protein is CASSMGTGRQSYNEQFL.